Included here is one T cell receptor beta chain sequence, with context. Profiling relied on immunoSEQ multiplex PCR, and the TCRdb table lists in-frame clones only, not all of them. The sample holds about 280,000 clones, around 84% seen once. Per the germline V gene, CDR1 is MDHEN and CDR2 is SYDVKM. This CDR3 has 14 residues. Deletions cut 4 bases from V and 4 bases from J, with 10 bases between. This specimen belongs to a study of blood T cell repertoires in COVID-19. As for the study in general: Donors in the United States, Italy and Spain gave samples during acute or convalescent COVID-19.

Cohorts were determined from participant-reported clinical history. Recovered Cohort 3 donors showed two negative PCRs, clearance, or symptom resolution. V usage is TRBV28 and J usage is TRBJ2-2; D call uncertain. Sample: PBMCs or T cells enriched from blood (not recorded which). The sequence came from a woman between 45 and 60 years old who had recovered from COVID-19. CDR3 sequence reads: CASSWYSGTGELFF. CDR3 DNA: TGTGCCAGCAGTTGGTACAGTGGCACCGGGGAGCTGTTTTTT.